This T cell receptor beta chain was retrieved from a study of regulatory T cells in long-lasting Graves disease. Overall study: Graves' cases, newly diagnosed, had used antithyroid drugs under 3 months.

Investigators prepared the TCR beta libraries by applying iRepertoire HTBI primers and Arm-PCR of CDR3 regions. TCRdb reprocessed the multiplex PCR reads via MiXCR and lists one record per CDR3 protein. This table holds approximately 540,000 distinct CDR3 sequences, 12% found once. Germline CDR1 MNHNS, CDR2 SASEGT. Trimming at V came to 5 bases and at J to 3 bases, leaving 6 bases not matched to a gene. This CDR3 has 14 amino acids. Study conclusions and caveats: Persistent Graves' patients showed less TCR diversity than newly diagnosed ones. Thyroid tissue went unexamined; only peripheral blood was analyzed. TRBV28 was favored in persistent disease, as were TRBJ1-2 and TRBJ2-5.

This clonotype was seen repeatedly, ten times or more. Its specificity is not known. Sample time point: newly diagnosed GD, antithyroid drugs for less than 3 months. There was RNA extracted from PBMCs, and the TCR library was made from it. This sample was also put to use in a study of T cells in Graves' hyperthyroidism and ophthalmopathy.

This clonotype was sampled from a woman aged 25 to 39 with Graves disease. This specimen consisted of peripheral blood mononuclear cells (PBMCs), obtained at new diagnosis, from a patient treated with antithyroid drugs. The chain recombines TRBV6-1 with TRBJ2-7, with 8 bases lining up with TRBD1. CDR3 DNA sequence: TGTGCCAGCAGTCCCTGGACAGGGAGCTACGAGCAGTACTTC. Its translation: CASSPWTGSYEQYF.